This T cell receptor beta chain comes out of a study of T cells in localized non-small cell lung cancer. Here immunoSEQ multiplex PCR was the method, and the copy in TCRdb shows in-frame clones only, minus some. This table holds roughly 24,000 clones, over 70% found once. This CDR3 has 15 amino acids. With V trimmed by 5 bases and J by 0 bases, 1 base remained unmatched. The germline V gene encodes CDR1 LNHDA and CDR2 SQIVND (reference sequence). The TCR was taken from a man aged 35-75 years with stage III squamous cell lung carcinoma. The J gene is TRBJ2-6, the V gene TRBV19; 7 positions agree with TRBD1. The sequences come from peripheral blood, collected before any cancer treatment. The CDR3 is CASSPGGSGANVLTF. CDR3 nucleotides: TGTGCCAGTAGTCCAGGGGGCTCTGGGGCCAACGTCCTGACTTTC.